The 13 T cell receptor beta chains below were found in one sample sequenced in a study of CD8 T cells in ankylosing spondylitis. Each CDR3 protein gets one entry after TCRdb re-called the 5' RACE reads with MiXCR. Of 250,000 to 400,000 distinct CDR3 sequences listed, under 14% were seen once; the top ten hold around 10%. The sample consisted of blood, either unsorted or a sorted T cell fraction (not recorded which). The receptors come from a female donor with ankylosing spondylitis or in good health (not recorded which).

This clonotype was seen ten or more times. This chain links TRBV7-2 with TRBJ1-6; D possibly corresponds to TRBD1 (5 bases). The V and J ends lost 2 bases and 8 bases respectively, with 13 bases between them. Germline V lookup: CDR1 SGHTA, CDR2 FQGNSA. The CDR3 is made up of 15 amino acids. DNA of the CDR3: TGTGCCAGCAGCTTAAGGCAGGGTTTAGATTCACCCCTCCACTTT. Protein sequence: CASSLRQGLDSPLHF.

This clonotype was detected many times. The rearrangement joins TRBV27 to TRBJ2-7; D gene uncertain. CDR3 length: 13 residues. Trimming took 7 bases from V and 1 from J, leaving 11 bases between them. Per the germline V gene, CDR1 is MNHEY and CDR2 is SMNVEV (reference sequence). CDR3 sequence: CASMSKVSYEQYF. CDR3 bases: TGTGCCAGCATGAGTAAAGTTTCCTACGAGCAGTACTTC.

This clonotype came up once. This may come from a read error, since a much larger clone is one base off. The V call is TRBV7-2, the J call TRBJ2-2, with a possible D match to TRBD1 (6 bases). CDR3 length equals 17 residues. Germline values: CDR1 SGHTA, CDR2 FQGNSA. CDR3 protein: CDSSFSPGQANTGELFF. CDR3 coding DNA: TGTGACAGCAGTTTTTCCCCGGGACAAGCGAACACCGGGGAGCTGTTTTTT.

The rearrangement links TRBV10-3 to TRBJ1-2; D not certain. CDR1 and CDR2 from the germline V gene are ENHRY and SYGVKD. V lost 10 bases to trimming and J lost 4 bases, with 13 bases between them. This CDR3 is 12 amino acids long. The CDR3 DNA sequence: TGTGCCACCCAAGGGCGGTTCTATGGCTACACCTTC. As protein: CATQGRFYGYTF.

This clonotype was counted only a few times. The V call is TRBV5-1, the J call TRBJ1-5, with TRBD1 as a possible D gene (5 bases). Per germline, CDR1 SGHRS and CDR2 YFSETQ. CDR3 size: 15 residues. V lost 0 bases and J 3 bases, leaving 10 bases between the germline ends. This chain's CDR3 is CASSLEGINNQPQHF. In DNA form, the CDR3 reads TGCGCCAGCAGCTTGGAGGGGATTAACAATCAGCCCCAGCATTTT.

This clonotype was seen many times. This chain joins TRBV28 and TRBJ1-6; a possible D gene is TRBD1 (5 bases). The germline CDR1 and CDR2 sequences are MDHEN and SYDVKM. The CDR3 has 15 amino acids. V was shortened by 2 bases and J by 6 bases, with 11 bases between the two germline ends. The CDR3 sequence is CASSLSKGRNSPLHF. DNA of the CDR3: TGTGCCAGCAGTTTAAGCAAGGGGCGTAATTCACCCCTCCACTTT.

This clonotype was seen many times. The chain employs TRBV29-1 and TRBJ2-3; tentatively, D is TRBD1 (6 bases). This CDR3 is 12 amino acids long. Germline V gene data show CDR1 as SQVTM and CDR2 as ANQGSEA. Trimming removed 7 bases at V and 3 bases at J, with 11 bases between. CDR3 sequence: CSADTGTDTQYF. CDR3 in DNA: TGCAGCGCCGACACAGGGACAGATACGCAGTATTTT.

This clonotype was seen repeatedly, ten times or more. The rearrangement links TRBV28 to TRBJ1-4; 10 bases agree with TRBD1. The CDR3 has 13 amino acids. The germline gives CDR1 MDHEN, CDR2 SYDVKM. J gave up 13 bases and V 3 bases, and 5 bases lay outside the gene matches. The CDR3 protein is CASSLTGGSPLFF. Written as DNA, the CDR3 is TGTGCCAGCAGTTTGACAGGGGGCTCGCCACTGTTTTTT.

This clonotype was recorded at least ten times. This chain connects TRBV15 to TRBJ2-7; D possibly matches TRBD1 or TRBD2 (6 bases each). This CDR3 has 15 residues. Trimming shortened V by 3 bases and J by 1 base, and 13 bases separated the two germline ends. Germline CDR1 is LNHNV and CDR2 is YYDKDF (reference sequence). The CDR3 nucleotides are TGTGCCACCAGCAGTTGGAAGGGGGGTTCCTACGAGCAGTACTTC. Translating it yields CATSSWKGGSYEQYF. Variable domain in full (rest from reference TRBV15 and TRBJ2-7): DAMVIQNPRYQVTQFGKPVTLSCSQTLNHNVMYWYQQKSSQAPKLLFHYYDKDFNNEADTPDNFQSRRPNTSFCFLDIRSPGLGDTAMYLCATSSWKGGSYEQYFGPGTRLTVT.

This clonotype came up a few times. The chain is built from TRBV7-2 and TRBJ1-5; TRBD1 matches at 8 bases. After removal of 4 bases from V and 7 bases from J, the junction contained 6 bases not matched to a gene. Germline values: CDR1 SGHTA, CDR2 FQGNSA. The CDR3 is made up of 14 amino acids. The CDR3 DNA reads TGTGCCAGCAGCTCCCAGGGGGCTGGCCAGCCCCAGCATTTT. Protein: CASSSQGAGQPQHF.

This clonotype was detected many times. This chain uses TRBV5-1 with TRBJ2-3; D might be TRBD1 (5 bases). Per germline, CDR1 SGHRS and CDR2 YFSETQ. CDR3 length equals 15 residues. The V end was cut by 1 base, the J end by 1 base, with 10 bases between. The CDR3 loop reads CASSLLGAGTDTQYF. Here the CDR3 DNA reads TGCGCCAGCAGCTTGCTAGGGGCTGGCACAGATACGCAGTATTTT.

V usage is TRBV29-1 and J usage is TRBJ2-7; a weak D match, TRBD1 (6 bases). The CDR3 covers 12 residues. With 6 bases removed from V and 5 bases from J, the gap between germline ends came to 14 bases. Germline CDR1 SQVTM, CDR2 ANQGSEA. The CDR3 bases are TGCAGCGTAGGGGGTAACGGGAACGAGCAGTACTTC. Encoded protein: CSVGGNGNEQYF.

This chain joins TRBV20-1 and TRBJ1-1; D is perhaps TRBD1 (6 bases). Germline lookup yields CDR1 DFQATT and CDR2 SNEGSKA (reference sequence). V was pared by 3 bases and J by 7 bases, with 18 bases between. The CDR3 contains 14 residues. CDR3 in amino acids: CSASGTRKTDEAFF. The DNA for the CDR3 is TGCAGTGCTAGCGGGACACGGAAGACCGATGAAGCTTTCTTT.